These T cell receptor beta chains were read from a single sample in a study of OX40 agonist ivuxolimab in advanced cancers. The assay was immunoSEQ multiplex PCR, and TCRdb's table has in-frame clones only and misses some. Altogether about 54,000 clones are present, roughly four fifths being singletons, with the ten largest covering about 0.74%. The input for sequencing was CD4+ or CD8+ T cells sorted from blood, taken in a trial of the OX40 agonist ivuxolimab. The receptors originated from an adult with an advanced solid tumor such as melanoma, head and neck, liver or kidney cancer. CDR3s include the opening cysteine and the closing phenylalanine or tryptophan. D genes are given only for firm matches. Part of the rows lack a size; the others show once, few, many or a class for expanded clones.

size	V	length	D	J	DNA	CDR3
.	TRBV19	15	.	TRBJ2-2	TGTGCCAGTAGCCGAAGGGGGGTGGACACCGGGGAGCTGTTTTTT	CASSRRGVDTGELFF
.	TRBV5-1	18	.	TRBJ2-6	TGCGCCAGCAGCTTGGAGGGCAGCCTCGACTCTGGGGCCAACGTCCTGACTTTC	CASSLEGSLDSGANVLTF
.	TRBV7-6	16	TRBD1	TRBJ2-3	TGTGCCAGCAGCTTAGGCGGGACAGGGATGGATGATACGCAGTATTTT	CASSLGGTGMDDTQYF
.	TRBV5-1	14	.	TRBJ1-3	TGCGCCAGCAGCTTGGAACAGATTGGAAACACCATATATTTT	CASSLEQIGNTIYF
.	TRBV29-1	13	.	TRBJ1-2	TGCAGCGTTGAAGATTGGGGTAGATATGGCTACACCTTC	CSVEDWGRYGYTF
.	TRBV9	15	.	TRBJ2-3	TGTGCCAGCAGCGTAGGGTTCCGGGAGCCAGATACGCAGTATTTT	CASSVGFREPDTQYF
once	TRBV19	15	TRBD1	TRBJ2-3	TGTGCCAGTAGTATAGGGAACAGGGGGACAGATACGCAGTATTTT	CASSIGNRGTDTQYF
.	TRBV25-1	13	.	TRBJ2-1	TGTGCCAGCAGTGATGGGGGTCGGGATGAGCAGTTCTTC	CASSDGGRDEQFF
.	TRBV19	15	TRBD1	TRBJ1-4	TGTGCCAGTAGTCTCTCCGGGACAGGGAAGGAAAAACTGTTTTTT	CASSLSGTGKEKLFF
.	TRBV7-3	15	.	TRBJ1-2	TGTGCCAGCAGCTTAACCCCCCAGGCTAACTATGGCTACACCTTC	CASSLTPQANYGYTF
.	TRBV7-8	15	.	TRBJ2-3	TGTGCCAGCAGCTTAGGGCTAGTTCTCCAGACTACGCAGTATTTT	CASSLGLVLQTTQYF
.	TRBV28	13	.	TRBJ1-2	TGTGCCAGCACCCTCGCGGGGAACTATGGCTACACCTTC	CASTLAGNYGYTF
.	TRBV11-3	15	.	TRBJ2-7	TGTGCCAGCAGCTTAGATTCGACGCGGACCTACGAGCAGTACTTC	CASSLDSTRTYEQYF
few	TRBV2	17	.	TRBJ1-3	TGTGCCAGCAGTGTTGGACCCAGGGACTGGGCTGGAAACACCATATATTTT	CASSVGPRDWAGNTIYF
.	TRBV10-1	14	TRBD2	TRBJ2-1	TGCGCCAGCCGGGCTAGCGGGGGGAATGGTGAGCAGTTCTTC	CASRASGGNGEQFF
.	TRBV14	13	TRBD2	TRBJ2-7	TGTGCCAGCAGCCAAGATCGGGGGAGGGTTTTGTACTTC	CASSQDRGRVLYF
.	TRBV7-8	12	.	TRBJ1-1	TGTGCCAGCACCGCGGGGGGGACTGAAGCTTTCTTT	CASTAGGTEAFF
.	TRBV5-1	16	TRBD2	TRBJ2-1	TGCGCCAGCAGCCCAGGAGGGCTAGCGGGGGGTAATGAGCAGTTCTTC	CASSPGGLAGGNEQFF
.	TRBV11-3	16	TRBD1	TRBJ2-3	TGTGCCAGCAGCCCGGGACAGGGGGGGCCGACAGATACGCAGTATTTT	CASSPGQGGPTDTQYF
.	TRBV6-1	15	.	TRBJ2-2	TGTGCCAGCACTCTTTCAGGGTCTAACACCGGGGAGCTGTTTTTT	CASTLSGSNTGELFF
.	TRBV18	15	.	TRBJ2-3	TGTGCCAGCTCACCCTTAGCGGAAAGCACAGATACGCAGTATTTT	CASSPLAESTDTQYF
.	TRBV5-1	13	.	TRBJ1-2	TGCGCCAGCAGCCCCGAGACGTCACGGGGCTACACCTTC	CASSPETSRGYTF
.	TRBV7-2	12	.	TRBJ1-3	TGTGCCAGCAGCTTAGGCGAAAACACCATATATTTT	CASSLGENTIYF
.	TRBV13	15	.	TRBJ1-3	TGTGCCAGCAGCGATCGGACAGACCCTGGAAACACCATATATTTT	CASSDRTDPGNTIYF
.	TRBV2	13	.	TRBJ1-2	TGTGCCAGCAGTGAATTAGGGACCTATGGCTACACCTTC	CASSELGTYGYTF
.	TRBV10-2	13	.	TRBJ1-6	TGCGCCAGCAGGGACAGTTATAATTCACCCCTCCACTTT	CASRDSYNSPLHF
once	TRBV6-5	14	.	TRBJ2-7	TGTGCCAGCTTTAGTACCCTGGGGGTCGACGAGCAGTACTTC	CASFSTLGVDEQYF
.	TRBV5-1	15	.	TRBJ1-3	TGCGCCAGCAGCTTAGGACAGAGCTCTGGAAACACCATATATTTT	CASSLGQSSGNTIYF
.	TRBV5-5	14	.	TRBJ1-1	TGTGCCAGCAGCCCCGCTATATTGAACACTGAAGCTTTCTTT	CASSPAILNTEAFF
few	TRBV7-2	15	TRBD2	TRBJ2-3	TGTGCCAGCAGCTTAGTTGCGGGGGGGGAAGATACGCAGTATTTT	CASSLVAGGEDTQYF
.	TRBV4-2	19	TRBD1	TRBJ1-5	TGTGCCAGCAGCCAAGATGGGACAGGGGCGGGGATTAGCAATCAGCCCCAGCATTTT	CASSQDGTGAGISNQPQHF
.	TRBV19	14	TRBD1	TRBJ2-3	TGTGCCAGTAGTATGGACAGGTCTCACGATACGCAGTATTTT	CASSMDRSHDTQYF
once	TRBV7-8	12	.	TRBJ2-7	TGTGCCAGCAGCCAAGCGGCTAGCGAGCAGTACTTC	CASSQAASEQYF
.	TRBV19	13	TRBD1	TRBJ1-5	TGTGCCAGTAGTGCGGACAGGGTTCAGCCCCAGCATTTT	CASSADRVQPQHF
few	TRBV19	15	TRBD2	TRBJ2-3	TGTGCCAGCCAATCGGGACTAGCGGGGGAAGATACGCAGTATTTT	CASQSGLAGEDTQYF
.	TRBV6-1	13	.	TRBJ1-1	TGTGCCAGCACCATTTCCGGGAGCGAGGTAGCTTTCTTT	CASTISGSEVAFF
.	TRBV19	14	.	TRBJ1-5	TGTGCCAGTAGTATAGAGGGAGGCCCTCAGCCCCAGCATTTT	CASSIEGGPQPQHF
.	TRBV5-1	15	.	TRBJ2-1	TGCGCCAGCGGCTTGACTTTGAGCTCCTACAATGAGCAGTTCTTC	CASGLTLSSYNEQFF
.	TRBV2	15	.	TRBJ1-6	TGTGCCAGCAGTGCTAGACAGAGAAATAATTCACCCCTCCACTTT	CASSARQRNNSPLHF
.	TRBV10-2	11	.	TRBJ2-1	TGCGCCAGCAGTAGGAGCCATGAGCAGTTCTTC	CASSRSHEQFF
.	TRBV5-1	17	.	TRBJ2-1	TGCGCCAGCAGCTTGGGTCTGCAGGGGCTGCGGTACAATGAGCAGTTCTTC	CASSLGLQGLRYNEQFF
many	TRBV4-1	14	.	TRBJ2-7	TGCGCCAGCAGCCCACTTCGGGGGATCTACGAGCAGTACTTC	CASSPLRGIYEQYF
once	TRBV6-5	16	TRBD1	TRBJ2-1	TGTGCCAGCAGTTATAACAGCGGGACAGGGGTATTTGAGCAGTTCTTC	CASSYNSGTGVFEQFF
few	TRBV15	15	TRBD1	TRBJ1-6	TGTGCCACCAGCAGAGAGGGGACAGTTGATTCACCCCTCCACTTT	CATSREGTVDSPLHF
.	TRBV5-1	14	.	TRBJ2-3	TGCGCCAGCAGCTTGGAGGCTAACACAGATACGCAGTATTTT	CASSLEANTDTQYF
.	TRBV11-3	16	.	TRBJ2-2	TGTGCCAGCAGCTTAGTAGGTACAGTGAACACCGGGGAGCTGTTTTTT	CASSLVGTVNTGELFF
.	TRBV6-5	14	.	TRBJ2-7	TGTGCCAGCAGATTAGGTGGCCCGGCCTACGAGCAGTACTTC	CASRLGGPAYEQYF
.	TRBV5-1	14	TRBD1	TRBJ1-2	TGCGCCAGCAGCCGGGAGGGACAGGGAGGTGGCTACACCTTC	CASSREGQGGGYTF
once	TRBV5-5	16	TRBD1	TRBJ2-1	TGTGCCAGCAGCCCCCGACAGGGGTCTTCCTACAATGAGCAGTTCTTC	CASSPRQGSSYNEQFF
.	TRBV7-2	16	TRBD2	TRBJ2-3	TGTGCCAGCAGCGTCCAAAGCGGGGGAACCACAGATACGCAGTATTTT	CASSVQSGGTTDTQYF
.	TRBV12-1	15	.	TRBJ2-2	TGTGCCAGCAGCCCTTCGGAGGGGGGCTGTGGGGAGCTGTTTTTT	CASSPSEGGCGELFF
.	TRBV19	17	TRBD2	TRBJ2-1	TGTGCCAGTAGTATCCCTCGACTAGCGGGGACCCCGAATGAGCAGTTCTTC	CASSIPRLAGTPNEQFF
.	TRBV29-1	12	.	TRBJ2-5	TGCAGCGTTCTCAGAGTCCAAGAGACCCAGTACTTC	CSVLRVQETQYF
.	TRBV2	14	TRBD2	TRBJ2-3	TGTGCCAGCAGGAGTGCGGGGGGGATAGATACGCAGTATTTT	CASRSAGGIDTQYF
.	TRBV28	17	.	TRBJ2-3	TGTGCCAGCAGTTTCCTCGTAGTGGGGACTAGCACAGATACGCAGTATTTT	CASSFLVVGTSTDTQYF
.	TRBV6-1	16	.	TRBJ1-2	TGTGCCAGCAGTGAAAGCGGGTCGGGAGAAAACTATGGCTACACCTTC	CASSESGSGENYGYTF
.	TRBV11-2	16	.	TRBJ2-7	TGTGCCAGCAGCCCGCAGGCCCGAACAGGGACCTACGAGCAGTACTTC	CASSPQARTGTYEQYF